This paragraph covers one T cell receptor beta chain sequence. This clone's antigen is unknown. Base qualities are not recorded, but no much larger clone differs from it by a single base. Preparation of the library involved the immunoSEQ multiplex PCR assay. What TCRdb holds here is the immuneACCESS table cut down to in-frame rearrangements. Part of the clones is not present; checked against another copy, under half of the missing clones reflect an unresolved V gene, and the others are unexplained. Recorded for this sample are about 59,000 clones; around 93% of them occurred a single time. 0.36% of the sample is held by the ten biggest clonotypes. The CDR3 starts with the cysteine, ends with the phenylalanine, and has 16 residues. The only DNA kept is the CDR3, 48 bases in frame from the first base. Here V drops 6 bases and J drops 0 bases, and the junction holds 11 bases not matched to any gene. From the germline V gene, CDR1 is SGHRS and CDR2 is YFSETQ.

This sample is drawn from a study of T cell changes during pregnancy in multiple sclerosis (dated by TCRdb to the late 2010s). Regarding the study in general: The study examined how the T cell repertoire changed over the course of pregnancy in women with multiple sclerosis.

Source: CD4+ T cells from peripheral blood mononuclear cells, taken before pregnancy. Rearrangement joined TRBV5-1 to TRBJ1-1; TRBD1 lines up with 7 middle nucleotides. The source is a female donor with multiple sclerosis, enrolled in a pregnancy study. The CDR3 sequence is CASTRGAGTVNTEAFF. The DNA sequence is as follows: TGCGCCAGCACCAGGGGCGCCGGGACAGTGAACACTGAAGCTTTCTTT.